The text below deals with one T cell receptor (beta chain). Its cognate antigen is unknown. This specimen belongs to a study of cytomegalovirus exposure and HLA in healthy donors. V lost 4 bases, J lost 6 bases, and 6 bases stayed unmatched. The CDR3 has 14 residues. Germline values: CDR1 SGHTA, CDR2 FQGTGA. Regarding the study as a whole: Sequencing likely generated an artifact that appeared as a cluster of highly shared sequence variants. DRB1 had the most TCR associations and HLA-C the fewest, a later analysis found, with rates varying by HLA locus.

PCR used 60 Vbeta primers and 13 Jbeta primers. Produced via immunoSEQ multiplex PCR; TCRdb's table is partial and in-frame only. The repertoire includes more than 130,000 clones, over 70% of them detected once, and over 2.5% sits in the top ten. Sequences were obtained from PBMCs. The chain employs TRBV7-3 and TRBJ2-1, with 7 positions matching TRBD1. The source is a male donor in good health and CMV-seronegative. The CDR3 here is CASSSYRDSNEQFF. In DNA form, the CDR3 reads TGTGCCAGCAGCTCCTACCGGGACAGCAATGAGCAGTTCTTC.